A selection of T cell receptor beta chains follows, all from one sample in a study of shared clonotypes between healthy human individuals. Data came from immunoSEQ multiplex PCR; TCRdb stores just in-frame clones and leaves some out. The table shows fewer than 850,000 clones, with just over 95% occurring only once. What was sequenced was naive CD8+ T cells sorted from blood. The source is a man aged 30-40 years in good health. Both conserved end residues are part of each CDR3. The D gene is left open where the match is weak. Clone size, where shown, is once, few, many, or a class for clones that have expanded.

J: TRBJ2-5; size: .; D: TRBD2; V: TRBV7-8; CDR3: CASSLEFSVGLAAKNQETQYF; DNA: TGTGCCAGCAGCTTAGAATTCTCGGTGGGACTAGCGGCTAAAAACCAAGAGACCCAGTACTTC
J: TRBJ1-2; size: once; D: .; V: TRBV5-6; CDR3: CASTLVRRLGYTF; DNA: TGTGCCAGCACCCTAGTTCGCAGGCTAGGGTACACCTTC
J: TRBJ2-2; size: .; D: TRBD2; V: TRBV9; CDR3: CASSVRTSGRTNTGELFF; DNA: TGTGCCAGCAGCGTCCGGACTAGCGGCCGAACGAACACCGGGGAGCTGTTTTTT
J: TRBJ2-5; size: .; D: .; V: TRBV7-9; CDR3: CASSSRQAQETQYF; DNA: TGTGCCAGCAGCTCCAGACAAGCCCAAGAGACCCAGTACTTC
J: TRBJ1-1; size: .; D: .; V: TRBV9; CDR3: CASSRGASTEAFF; DNA: TGTGCCAGCAGCAGAGGGGCAAGCACTGAAGCTTTCTTT
J: TRBJ2-5; size: .; D: TRBD1; V: TRBV14; CDR3: CASSRRPGTGELETQYF; DNA: TGTGCCAGCAGCCGCCGCCCGGGGACAGGGGAATTAGAGACCCAGTACTTC
J: TRBJ2-7; size: .; D: .; V: TRBV28; CDR3: CASPGGGGPYEQYF; DNA: TGTGCCAGCCCAGGGGGGGGAGGGCCCTACGAGCAGTACTTC
J: TRBJ2-3; size: .; D: .; V: TRBV27; CDR3: CASSFSPWDTQYF; DNA: TGTGCCAGCAGTTTCTCCCCCTGGGATACGCAGTATTTT
J: TRBJ2-7; size: once; D: TRBD1; V: TRBV19; CDR3: CASSIATGGSYEQYF; DNA: TGTGCCAGTAGTATAGCAACAGGGGGCAGCTACGAGCAGTACTTC
J: TRBJ2-7; size: .; D: .; V: TRBV25-1; CDR3: CASSEFEGVAYEQYF; DNA: TGTGCCAGCAGTGAATTCGAAGGAGTTGCCTACGAGCAGTACTTC
J: TRBJ1-2; size: .; D: .; V: TRBV7-9; CDR3: CASSQQGSNYGYTF; DNA: TGTGCCAGCAGCCAACAGGGTTCTAACTATGGCTACACCTTC
J: TRBJ2-7; size: .; D: .; V: TRBV9; CDR3: CASSVDGDYEQYF; DNA: TGTGCCAGCAGCGTAGATGGGGACTACGAGCAGTACTTC
J: TRBJ2-7; size: .; D: .; V: TRBV11-2; CDR3: CASSLQGVNEQYF; DNA: TGTGCCAGCAGCTTACAGGGTGTCAACGAGCAGTACTTC
J: TRBJ2-5; size: once; D: TRBD1; V: TRBV2; CDR3: CASSFPRTGRQETQYF; DNA: TGTGCCAGCAGTTTTCCACGGACAGGTCGGCAAGAGACCCAGTACTTC
J: TRBJ1-4; size: .; D: TRBD1; V: TRBV9; CDR3: CASSVGVTGAEKLFF; DNA: TGTGCCAGCAGCGTAGGCGTTACAGGGGCTGAAAAACTGTTTTTT